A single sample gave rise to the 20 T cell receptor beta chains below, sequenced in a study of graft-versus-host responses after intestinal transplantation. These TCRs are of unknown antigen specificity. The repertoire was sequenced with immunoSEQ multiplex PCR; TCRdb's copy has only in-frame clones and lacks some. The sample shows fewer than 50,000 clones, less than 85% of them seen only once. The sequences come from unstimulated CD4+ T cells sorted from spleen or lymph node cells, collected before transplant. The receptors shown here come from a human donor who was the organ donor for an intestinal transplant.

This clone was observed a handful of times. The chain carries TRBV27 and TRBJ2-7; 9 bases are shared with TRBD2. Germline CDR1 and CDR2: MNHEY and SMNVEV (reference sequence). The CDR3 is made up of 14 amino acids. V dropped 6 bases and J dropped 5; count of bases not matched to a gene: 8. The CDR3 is CASSIAGARDEQYF. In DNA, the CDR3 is TGTGCCAGCAGCATAGCGGGAGCTAGGGACGAGCAGTACTTC.

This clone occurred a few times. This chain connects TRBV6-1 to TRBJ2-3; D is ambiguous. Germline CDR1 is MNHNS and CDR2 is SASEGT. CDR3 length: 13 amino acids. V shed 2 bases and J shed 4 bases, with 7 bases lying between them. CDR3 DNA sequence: TGTGCCAGCAGTGAACGCGGAGCAGATACGCAGTATTTT. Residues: CASSERGADTQYF.

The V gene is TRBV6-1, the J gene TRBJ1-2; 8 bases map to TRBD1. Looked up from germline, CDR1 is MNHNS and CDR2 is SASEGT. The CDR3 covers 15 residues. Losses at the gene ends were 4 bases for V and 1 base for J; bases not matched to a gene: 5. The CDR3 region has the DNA TGTGCCAGCAGTGCCCGGGACAGGAATAACTATGGCTACACCTTC. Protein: CASSARDRNNYGYTF.

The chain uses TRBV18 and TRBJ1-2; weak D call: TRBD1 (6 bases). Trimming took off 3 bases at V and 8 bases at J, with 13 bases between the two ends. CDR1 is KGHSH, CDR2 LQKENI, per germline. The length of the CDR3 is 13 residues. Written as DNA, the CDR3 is TGTGCCAGCTCACCGAAGGGGGGGCGAGGCTACACCTTC. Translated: CASSPKGGRGYTF. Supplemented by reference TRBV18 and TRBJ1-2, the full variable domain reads NAGVMQNPRHLVRRRGQEARLRCSPMKGHSHVYWYRQLPEEGLKFMVYLQKENIIDESGMPKERFSAEFPKEGPSILRIQQVVRGDSAAYFCASSPKGGRGYTFGSGTRLTVV.

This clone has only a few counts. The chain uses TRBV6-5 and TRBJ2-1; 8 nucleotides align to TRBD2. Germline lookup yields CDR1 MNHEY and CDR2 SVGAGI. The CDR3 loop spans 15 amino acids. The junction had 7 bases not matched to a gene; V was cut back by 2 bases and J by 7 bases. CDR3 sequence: CASSYARRGVNEQFF. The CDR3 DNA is TGTGCCAGCAGTTACGCTCGGCGGGGGGTTAATGAGCAGTTCTTC.

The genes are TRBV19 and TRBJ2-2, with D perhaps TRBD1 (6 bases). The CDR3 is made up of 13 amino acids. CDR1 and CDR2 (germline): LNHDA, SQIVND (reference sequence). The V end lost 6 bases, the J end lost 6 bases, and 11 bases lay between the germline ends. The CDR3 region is CASRHRAPGELFF. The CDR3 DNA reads TGTGCCAGTAGACACAGGGCGCCCGGGGAGCTGTTTTTT.

The CDR3 region is CSVNLAQGEQFF. The DNA for the CDR3 is TGCAGCGTTAACCTTGCGCAAGGGGAGCAGTTCTTC. This chain uses TRBV29-1 with TRBJ2-1; D is unclear. CDR1 SQVTM and CDR2 ANQGSEA come from the germline V gene. This CDR3 region has 12 residues. V dropped 5 bases and J dropped 10 bases, with 15 bases sitting between them.

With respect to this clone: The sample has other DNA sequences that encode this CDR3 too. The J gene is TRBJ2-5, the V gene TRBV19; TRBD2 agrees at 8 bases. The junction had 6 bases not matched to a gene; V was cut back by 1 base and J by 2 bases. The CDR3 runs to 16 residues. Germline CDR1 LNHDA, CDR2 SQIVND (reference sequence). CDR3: CASSIVSGMGQETQYF. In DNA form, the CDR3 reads TGTGCCAGTAGTATAGTTAGCGGGATGGGTCAAGAGACCCAGTACTTC.

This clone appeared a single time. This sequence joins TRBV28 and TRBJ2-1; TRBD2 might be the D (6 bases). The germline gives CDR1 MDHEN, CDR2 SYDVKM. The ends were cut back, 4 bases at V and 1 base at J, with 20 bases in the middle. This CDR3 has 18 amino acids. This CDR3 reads CASSSGTPRGLSYNEQFF. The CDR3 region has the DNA TGTGCCAGCAGTTCCGGGACTCCAAGAGGCCTATCCTACAATGAGCAGTTCTTC.

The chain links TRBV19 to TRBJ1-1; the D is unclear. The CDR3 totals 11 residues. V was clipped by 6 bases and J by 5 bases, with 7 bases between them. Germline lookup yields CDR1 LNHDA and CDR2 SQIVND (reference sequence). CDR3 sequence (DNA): TGTGCCAGTAGGTCGGAGACTGAAGCTTTCTTT. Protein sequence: CASRSETEAFF.

This chain's CDR3 is CASSANQETQYF. The CDR3 DNA follows: TGCGCCAGCAGCGCAAACCAAGAGACCCAGTACTTC. The gene calls are TRBV5-1 and TRBJ2-5; no clear D. The germline V gene has CDR1 SGHRS and CDR2 YFSETQ. Trimming took 4 bases from V and 0 from J, leaving 4 bases between them. The CDR3 is 12 amino acids.

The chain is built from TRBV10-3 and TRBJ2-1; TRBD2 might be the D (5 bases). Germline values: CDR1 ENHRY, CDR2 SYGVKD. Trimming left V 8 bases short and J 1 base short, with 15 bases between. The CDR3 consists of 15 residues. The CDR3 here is CAIARLASSYNEQFF. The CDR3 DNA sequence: TGTGCCATCGCACGCCTAGCTTCTTCCTACAATGAGCAGTTCTTC.

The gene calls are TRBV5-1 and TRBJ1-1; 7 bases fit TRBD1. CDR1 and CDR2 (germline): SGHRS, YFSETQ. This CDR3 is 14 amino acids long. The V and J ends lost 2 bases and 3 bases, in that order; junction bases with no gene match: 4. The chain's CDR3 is CASSFTGVDTEAFF. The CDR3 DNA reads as TGCGCCAGCAGCTTTACAGGGGTGGACACTGAAGCTTTCTTT.

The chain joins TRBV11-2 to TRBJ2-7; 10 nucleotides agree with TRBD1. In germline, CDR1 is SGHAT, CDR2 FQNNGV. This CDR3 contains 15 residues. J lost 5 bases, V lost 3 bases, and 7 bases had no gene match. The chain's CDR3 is CASSLTGGNVHEQYF. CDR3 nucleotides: TGTGCCAGCAGCTTGACAGGGGGCAACGTCCACGAGCAGTACTTC.

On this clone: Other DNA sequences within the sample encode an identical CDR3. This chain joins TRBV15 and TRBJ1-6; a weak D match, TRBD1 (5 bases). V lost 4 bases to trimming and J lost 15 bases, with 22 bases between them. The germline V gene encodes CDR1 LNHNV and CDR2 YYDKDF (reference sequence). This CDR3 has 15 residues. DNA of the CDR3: TGTGCCACCAGCACCAAGGCGATCGGGACTCATATCCTCCACTTT. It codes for CATSTKAIGTHILHF.

Here the CDR3 DNA reads TGTGCCAGTAGTATTAAAGGACCTCCCTACGAGCAGTACTTC. This codes for CASSIKGPPYEQYF. This chain links TRBV19 with TRBJ2-5, with unresolved D. The J call may be faulty, since TRBJ2-7 better matches the DNA end. Germline V lookup: CDR1 LNHDA, CDR2 SQIVND (reference sequence). This CDR3 is 14 amino acids long.

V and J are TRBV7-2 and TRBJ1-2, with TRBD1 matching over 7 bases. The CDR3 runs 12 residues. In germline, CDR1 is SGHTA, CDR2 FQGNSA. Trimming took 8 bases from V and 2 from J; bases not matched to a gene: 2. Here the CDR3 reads CASGQANYGYTF. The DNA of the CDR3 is TGTGCCAGCGGACAGGCGAACTATGGCTACACCTTC.

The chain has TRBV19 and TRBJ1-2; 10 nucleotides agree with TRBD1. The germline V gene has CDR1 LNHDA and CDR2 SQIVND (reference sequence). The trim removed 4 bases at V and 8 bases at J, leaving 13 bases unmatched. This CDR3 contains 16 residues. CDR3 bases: TGTGCCAGTAGTAATCTTTCGGGACAGGGGCTGGGCGGCTACACCTTC. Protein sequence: CASSNLSGQGLGGYTF.

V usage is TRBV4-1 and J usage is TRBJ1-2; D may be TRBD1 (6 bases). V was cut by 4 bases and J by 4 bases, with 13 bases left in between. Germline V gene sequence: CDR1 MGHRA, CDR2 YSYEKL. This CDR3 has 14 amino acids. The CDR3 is CASSLGGGGYGYTF. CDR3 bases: TGCGCCAGCAGCCTAGGAGGGGGGGGCTATGGCTACACCTTC.

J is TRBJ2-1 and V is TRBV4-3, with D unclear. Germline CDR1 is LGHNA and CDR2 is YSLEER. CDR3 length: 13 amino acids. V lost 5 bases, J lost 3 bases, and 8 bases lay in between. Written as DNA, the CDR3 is TGCGCCAGCAGCTCCGTAGTCTACAATGAGCAGTTCTTC. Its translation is CASSSVVYNEQFF.